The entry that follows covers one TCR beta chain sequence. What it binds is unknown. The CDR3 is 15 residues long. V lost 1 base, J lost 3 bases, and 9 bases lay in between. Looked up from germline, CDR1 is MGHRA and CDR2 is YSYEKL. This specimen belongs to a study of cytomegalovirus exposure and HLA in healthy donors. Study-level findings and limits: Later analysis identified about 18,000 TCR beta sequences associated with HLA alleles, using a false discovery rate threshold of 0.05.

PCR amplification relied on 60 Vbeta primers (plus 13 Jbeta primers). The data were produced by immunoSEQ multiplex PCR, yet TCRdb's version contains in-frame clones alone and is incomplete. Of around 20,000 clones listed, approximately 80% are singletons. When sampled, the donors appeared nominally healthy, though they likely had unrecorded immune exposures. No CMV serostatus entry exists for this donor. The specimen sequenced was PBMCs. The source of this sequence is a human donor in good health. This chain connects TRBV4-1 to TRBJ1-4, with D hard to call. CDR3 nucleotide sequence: TGCGCCAGCAGCCAAGCCCGGGAGGCTAATGAAAAACTGTTTTTT. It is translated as CASSQAREANEKLFF.